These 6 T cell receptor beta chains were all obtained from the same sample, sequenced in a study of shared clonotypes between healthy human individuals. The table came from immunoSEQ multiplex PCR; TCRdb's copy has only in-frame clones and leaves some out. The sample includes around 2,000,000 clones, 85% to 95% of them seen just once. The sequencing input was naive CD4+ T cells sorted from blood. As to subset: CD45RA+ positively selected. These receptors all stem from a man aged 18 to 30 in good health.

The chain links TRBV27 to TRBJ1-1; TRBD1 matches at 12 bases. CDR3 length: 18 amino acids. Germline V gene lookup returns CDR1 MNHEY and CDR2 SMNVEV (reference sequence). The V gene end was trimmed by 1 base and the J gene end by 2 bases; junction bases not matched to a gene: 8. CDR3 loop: CASSLFGTGGFGNTEAFF. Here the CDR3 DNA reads TGTGCCAGCAGTTTATTCGGGACAGGGGGCTTCGGCAACACTGAAGCTTTCTTT.

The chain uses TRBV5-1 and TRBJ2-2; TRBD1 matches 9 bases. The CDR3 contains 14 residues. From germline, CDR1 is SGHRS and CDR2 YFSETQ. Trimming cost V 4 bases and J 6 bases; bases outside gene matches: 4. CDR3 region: CASSLTGGSGELFF. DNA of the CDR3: TGCGCCAGCAGCCTGACAGGGGGATCCGGGGAGCTGTTTTTT.

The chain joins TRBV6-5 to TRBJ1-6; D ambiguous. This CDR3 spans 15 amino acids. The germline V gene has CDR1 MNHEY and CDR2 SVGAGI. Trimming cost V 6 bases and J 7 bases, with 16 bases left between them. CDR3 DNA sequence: TGTGCCAGCAGCCGAGGACGGGCAAGGAATTCACCCCTCCACTTT. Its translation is CASSRGRARNSPLHF.

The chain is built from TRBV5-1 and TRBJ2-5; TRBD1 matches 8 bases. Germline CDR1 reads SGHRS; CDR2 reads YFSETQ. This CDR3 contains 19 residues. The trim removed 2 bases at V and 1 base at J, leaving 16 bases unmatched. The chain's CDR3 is CASSFQRVPDRGLQETQYF. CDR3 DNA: TGCGCCAGCAGCTTCCAAAGGGTACCAGACAGGGGTCTCCAAGAGACCCAGTACTTC.

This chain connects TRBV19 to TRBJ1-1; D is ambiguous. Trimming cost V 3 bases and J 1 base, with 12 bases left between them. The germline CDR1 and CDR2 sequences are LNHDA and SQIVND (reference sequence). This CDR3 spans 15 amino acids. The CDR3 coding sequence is TGTGCCAGTAGTATCCTTGGTGGTGGGAACACTGAAGCTTTCTTT. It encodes CASSILGGGNTEAFF. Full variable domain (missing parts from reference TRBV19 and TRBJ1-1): DGGITQSPKYLFRKEGQNVTLSCEQNLNHDAMYWYRQDPGQGLRLIYYSQIVNDFQKGDIAEGYSVSREKKESFPLTVTSAQKNPTAFYLCASSILGGGNTEAFFGQGTRLTVV.

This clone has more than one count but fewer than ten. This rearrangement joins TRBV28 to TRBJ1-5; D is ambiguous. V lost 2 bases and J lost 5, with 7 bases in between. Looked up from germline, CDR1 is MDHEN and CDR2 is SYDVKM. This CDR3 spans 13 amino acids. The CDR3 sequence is CASSLPGDQPQHF. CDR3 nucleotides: TGTGCCAGCAGTTTACCCGGAGATCAGCCCCAGCATTTT.